This T cell receptor (beta chain) was documented in a study of metastatic and nonmetastatic thyroid tumors. Study-wide points: It was reportedly found that TCR beta diversity was significantly higher in malignant thyroid tumors than in benign nodules, a difference seen in both blood and tumor samples.

V was pared by 3 bases and J by 6 bases, with 3 bases of the junction left unmatched. The CDR3 sequence is 13 residues long. CDR1 and CDR2 (germline): SGDLS, YYNGEE. Treatment of any kind had been given to no patient before thyroid surgery. Many counts were recorded for this clone. Its antigen remains unknown. Using MiXCR, TCRdb reanalyzed the PCR reads. The sample lists 19,000 or so clones, 30% to 35% occurring once. This sequence was found in a female donor with papillary thyroid cancer or a benign thyroid nodule (not recorded which). Some clones in this sample may be carry-over from other donors' samples. The sample consisted of adjacent normal tissue. The chain carries TRBV9 and TRBJ1-2; 9 bases agree with TRBD1. The DNA for the CDR3 is TGTGCCAGCAGCGCCACAGGGGGCGATGGCTACACCTTC. Translation: CASSATGGDGYTF.